These 12 T cell receptor beta chains share one sample of origin, sequenced in a study of glioma-infiltrating T cells. Amplification of TCR alpha and beta CDR3 regions from RNA used iRepertoire nested multiplex PCR. TCRdb processed the multiplex PCR reads anew with MiXCR; each CDR3 protein has one entry. Among around 130,000 distinct CDR3 sequences listed, about 25% were seen once. The material sequenced was glioma tissue, nonneoplastic brain tissue, or PBMCs (not recorded which). These receptor sequences come from a human donor with low-grade glioma or glioblastoma, undergoing nonglioma brain surgery, or in good health (not recorded which).

The rearrangement uses TRBV28 and TRBJ1-5, with no clear D. The CDR3 totals 18 residues. Trimming pared 5 bases from V and 3 bases from J, leaving 23 bases between. Germline CDR1 is MDHEN and CDR2 is SYDVKM. The CDR3 loop is CASSPPPHHLGANQPQHF. The DNA of the CDR3 is TGTGCCAGCAGTCCGCCGCCCCATCACTTGGGTGCCAATCAGCCCCAGCATTTT.

J is TRBJ1-1 and V is TRBV7-2; 7 bases line up with TRBD1. The J segment lost 0 bases and the V segment lost 9 bases, leaving 13 bases of the junction unmatched. The germline V gene encodes CDR1 SGHTA and CDR2 FQGNSA. The CDR3 sequence is 16 residues long. The CDR3 here is CARSPGDRPLNTEAFF. The CDR3 bases are TGTGCCAGAAGCCCCGGGGACAGACCCTTGAACACTGAAGCTTTCTTT.

This clonotype was found a few times. V and J are TRBV27 and TRBJ2-7; weak D call: TRBD1 (7 bases). V shed 8 bases and J shed 0 bases, with 14 bases lying between them. Germline lookup yields CDR1 MNHEY and CDR2 SMNVEV (reference sequence). The CDR3 has 14 residues. CDR3 amino acids: CASSRGASSYEQYV. As DNA, the CDR3 is TGTGCCAGCTCCAGGGGGGCCAGCTCCTACGAGCAGTACGTC.

This clonotype is a singleton in its sample. This sequence may be a read error, since a much larger clone differs from it by one base. The J gene is TRBJ2-3, the V gene TRBV6-1, with D perhaps matching TRBD2 (6 bases). Germline-derived CDR1 and CDR2 are MNHNS and SASEGT. The CDR3 is 14 residues long. The CDR3 here is CASTRDFFTDTRYF. The CDR3 nucleotides are TGTGCCAGCACCAGGGACTTCTTCACAGATACGCGGTATTTT.

This clonotype was seen only a few times. At one end the junction does not follow the germline gene, possibly because of a read error. This chain uses TRBV7-6 with TRBJ2-1; D is possibly TRBD1 (5 bases). Germline loops: CDR1 SGHVS, CDR2 FNYEAQ. The CDR3 extends over 13 amino acids. The CDR3 is CASSLSGSNEQFF. CDR3 in DNA: TGTGCTAGCAGCTTATCAGGGTCGAATGAGCAGTTCTTC.

This clonotype occurred a few times. This chain links TRBV7-9 with TRBJ1-2, with D maybe TRBD1 (5 bases). V was shortened by 5 bases and J by 4 bases, with 23 bases between the two germline ends. CDR1 and CDR2 (germline): SEHNR, FQNEAQ (reference sequence). The CDR3 contains 17 residues. The CDR3 DNA reads as TGTGCCAGCAGCCAGAGGACGGGGCCAGAACCGCGCTATGGCTACACCTTC. Its translation is CASSQRTGPEPRYGYTF.

The table lists this clonotype with a few counts. The rearrangement links TRBV3-1 to TRBJ2-3; the match to TRBD2 covers 16 bases. With V trimmed by 3 bases and J by 5 bases, 11 bases remained unmatched. CDR1 is LGHDT, CDR2 YNNKEL, per germline (reference sequence). The CDR3 has 19 residues. The DNA for the CDR3 is TGTGCCAGCAGCCATGTCCCGGGACTAGCGGGGGGGCAGAGAGATACGCAGTATTTT. It translates to CASSHVPGLAGGQRDTQYF.

About this clonotype: Possible read error: a much larger clone is one base away. The chain links TRBV6-9 to TRBJ1-5, with TRBD1 identical over 12 bases. The CDR3 totals 16 residues. CDR1 MNHGY and CDR2 SVAAGI come from the germline V gene. The CDR3 is CVSSYKGTGGRQPQHF. In DNA, the CDR3 is TGTGTCAGCAGTTACAAGGGGACAGGGGGCCGGCAGCCCCAGCATTTT.

This clonotype has a count of ten or more. The chain uses TRBV20-1 and TRBJ2-5; unclear D gene. Germline V gene data show CDR1 as DFQATT and CDR2 as SNEGSKA (reference sequence). CDR3 size: 13 residues. Trimming stripped 2 bases from V and 5 bases from J, with 12 bases between. CDR3 in DNA: TGCAGTGCTAGAAGGCCCCGAGTTGAGACCCAGTACTTC. It encodes CSARRPRVETQYF.

The genes are TRBV30 and TRBJ2-5; D gene ambiguous. The germline gives CDR1 GTSNPN, CDR2 SVGIG (reference sequence). The length of the CDR3 is 12 residues. Trimming stripped 2 bases from V and 1 base from J, with 5 bases between. CDR3 in DNA: TGTGCCTGGAGTCCTAGCCAAGAGACCCAGTACTTC. It yields the protein CAWSPSQETQYF.

The rearrangement joins TRBV15 to TRBJ1-5; 11 nucleotides align to TRBD1. With 0 bases clipped from V and 6 bases from J, the junction kept 10 bases outside the gene matches. The germline CDR1 and CDR2 sequences are LNHNV and YYDKDF (reference sequence). This CDR3 spans 18 amino acids. In DNA, the CDR3 is TGTGCCACCAGCAGAGACCCCAGGACAGGGGGCATGGGTCAGCCCCAGCATTTT. Its protein product is CATSRDPRTGGMGQPQHF.

This clonotype was counted at least ten times. V gene TRBV12-3 or TRBV12-4 combines with J gene TRBJ2-2; D gene uncertain. This CDR3 has 13 residues. V was trimmed by 1 base and J by 4 bases, leaving 4 bases between them. CDR3: CASSLVPTGELFF. The CDR3 nucleotides are TGTGCCAGCAGTTTAGTTCCCACCGGGGAGCTGTTTTTT.